This TCR beta chain was obtained from a study of shared T cell receptors in the human thymus (dated by TCRdb to the early 2020s). Context from the whole study: The study examined how the human thymus generates shared, self-reactive T-cell receptor alpha chains.

The method behind the library was the immunoSEQ multiplex PCR assay. TCRdb re-hosts the immuneACCESS table, in-frame sequences only. Its copies lack some clones; in the studies checked, an unresolved V gene accounts for under half of them, and the cause for the rest is not known. For this sample the table gives about 380,000 clones, of which 85% to 95% were detected only once. Of the sample, roughly 0.02% falls within the top ten clones. Only a few counts were recorded for this clone. The specificity of this receptor is unknown. No qualities accompany the bases; no much larger clone lies one base away. As encoded in the germline V gene (reference sequence), CDR1 is WNHNN while CDR2 is SYGVQD. From the cysteine up to the phenylalanine, the CDR3 has a length of 12 residues. Here the CDR3 DNA is all that survives: 36 bases in frame from base 1. V is shortened by 7 bases, J by 0 bases, and the region joining them spans 7 bases.

This chain joins TRBV10-1 to TRBJ2-7; confidence is insufficient to name the D gene. The specimen was thymocytes. This receptor was obtained from a human donor. The nucleotides read TGCGCCAGCAATCTGAGCTCCTACGAGCAGTACTTC. The translation is CASNLSSYEQYF.